A single sample is the source of the 25 T cell receptor beta chains below, sequenced in a study of cytomegalovirus exposure and HLA in healthy donors. Use of 60 Vbeta and 13 Jbeta primers characterized the PCR. The method was immunoSEQ multiplex PCR; TCRdb's version includes in-frame clones alone and lacks a portion of them. The table shows approximately 200,000 clones, with approximately 85% occurring only once. The sequenced sample consisted of PBMCs. Receptors originate from a woman aged 50 to 65 in good health and CMV-seronegative.

This clone appeared once. The gene calls are TRBV19 and TRBJ2-6; 10 bases fit TRBD2. The CDR3 spans 18 residues. The germline gives CDR1 LNHDA, CDR2 SQIVND (reference sequence). With 4 bases clipped from V and 0 bases from J, the junction kept 6 bases outside the gene matches. This CDR3 reads CASSSPPSGGSGANVLTF. Written as DNA, the CDR3 is TGTGCCAGTAGTAGCCCTCCTAGCGGGGGCTCTGGGGCCAACGTCCTGACTTTC.

The chain is built from TRBV28 and TRBJ1-1; D gene unclear. V lost 4 bases to trimming and J lost 1 base, with 10 bases between them. The germline V gene has CDR1 MDHEN and CDR2 SYDVKM. The CDR3 runs 14 residues. In DNA form, the CDR3 reads TGTGCCAGCAGTTCCCCAGCAGGGAACACTGAAGCTTTCTTT. It encodes CASSSPAGNTEAFF.

This clone was seen just once. The chain employs TRBV19 and TRBJ2-7, with TRBD2 matching over 14 bases. This CDR3 region has 15 residues. Trimming removed 6 bases from V and 3 bases from J; junction bases left unmatched: 4. CDR1 and CDR2 (germline): LNHDA, SQIVND (reference sequence). CDR3 DNA sequence: TGTGCCAGTAGCAGTGGGACTAGCGGGAGCTACGAGCAGTACTTC. This translates into CASSSGTSGSYEQYF. Full variable domain (missing parts from reference TRBV19 and TRBJ2-7): DGGITQSPKYLFRKEGQNVTLSCEQNLNHDAMYWYRQDPGQGLRLIYYSQIVNDFQKGDIAEGYSVSREKKESFPLTVTSAQKNPTAFYLCASSSGTSGSYEQYFGPGTRLTVT.

The CDR3 reads CASSFSSVAGETQYF. The CDR3 DNA follows: TGTGCCAGCAGCTTCTCTAGCGTAGCGGGAGAGACCCAGTACTTC. The gene calls are TRBV11-2 and TRBJ2-5; TRBD2 aligns across 7 bases. Trimming at V came to 3 bases and at J to 4 bases, leaving 8 bases not matched to a gene. The CDR3 sequence is 15 residues long. Germline lookup yields CDR1 SGHAT and CDR2 FQNNGV.

The chain has TRBV5-1 and TRBJ1-2; 9 bases line up with TRBD1. This CDR3 contains 14 residues. Per germline, CDR1 SGHRS and CDR2 YFSETQ. V lost 4 bases and J lost 8; bases outside the gene matches: 9. DNA for the CDR3: TGCGCCAGCAGCGCAACGGGACAGGGTCGCGGCTACACCTTC. Amino acid sequence: CASSATGQGRGYTF.

This chain uses TRBV6-5 with TRBJ1-1; 8 bases line up with TRBD1. Germline V gives CDR1 MNHEY, CDR2 SVGAGI. V was clipped by 0 bases and J by 6 bases; unmatched bases: 0. The CDR3 loop spans 13 amino acids. CDR3 residues: CASSYSDRAEAFF. DNA of the CDR3: TGTGCCAGCAGTTACTCGGACAGGGCTGAAGCTTTCTTT.

This chain links TRBV5-4 with TRBJ2-1; 9 bases line up with TRBD1. The CDR3 has 17 residues. CDR1 and CDR2 from the germline V gene are SGHNT and YYREEE (reference sequence). The V gene end was trimmed by 4 bases and the J gene end by 3 bases; junction bases not matched to a gene: 11. CDR3 sequence (DNA): TGTGCCAGCAGCCCCCCCTCCGGGACAGGGTACTACAATGAGCAGTTCTTC. It is translated as CASSPPSGTGYYNEQFF.

This clone was detected a few times. J is TRBJ2-7 and V is TRBV2; 7 bases align to TRBD1. With 8 bases clipped from V and 4 bases from J, the junction kept 11 bases outside the gene matches. This CDR3 comprises 14 residues. Germline values: CDR1 SNHLY, CDR2 FYNNEI. The CDR3 region has the DNA TGTGCCAGCTCAGGGGCAGGGGGTTCGTACGAGCAGTACTTC. This translates into CASSGAGGSYEQYF.

The genes are TRBV27 and TRBJ2-7, with D hard to call. This CDR3 has 14 residues. Germline V CDR1 and CDR2: MNHEY, SMNVEV (reference sequence). Deletions cut 2 bases from V and 0 bases from J, with 8 bases between. CDR3 nucleotide sequence: TGTGCCAGCAGTTTACCCCCCAGCTCCTACGAGCAGTACTTC. Encoded protein: CASSLPPSSYEQYF.

The chain links TRBV4-2 to TRBJ1-4, with D possibly TRBD1 on 6 matching bases. Germline V gives CDR1 LGHNA, CDR2 YNFKEQ. This CDR3 is built from 17 residues. V was pared by 1 base and J by 3 bases, with 15 bases between. CDR3 bases: TGTGCCAGCAGCCAAGCTGTTGCAGGGGTAGCTAATGAAAAACTGTTTTTT. It codes for CASSQAVAGVANEKLFF.

The gene calls are TRBV6-5 and TRBJ2-7, with a possible D match to TRBD1 (5 bases). This CDR3 has 15 residues. Looked up from germline, CDR1 is MNHEY and CDR2 is SVGAGI. V shed 0 bases and J shed 3 bases, with 12 bases lying between them. CDR3 in amino acids: CASSYSAETVYEQYF. CDR3 nucleotide sequence: TGTGCCAGCAGTTACTCAGCCGAGACAGTCTACGAGCAGTACTTC.

The table lists this clone with a count of one. CDR3 loop: CASISLLSNQPQHF. CDR3 sequence (DNA): TGTGCCAGCATAAGTTTACTTAGCAATCAGCCCCAGCATTTT. The V gene is TRBV6-1, the J gene TRBJ1-5; D not certain. The V gene lost 7 bases and the J gene lost 0 bases, with 10 bases spanning the gap. The germline CDR1 and CDR2 sequences are MNHNS and SASEGT. The CDR3 covers 14 residues.

The CDR3 DNA reads as TGCGCCAGCAGCGGGCTGGATAGCGGCTCCTACGAGCAGTACTTC. Residues: CASSGLDSGSYEQYF. This chain uses TRBV10-2 with TRBJ2-7; D might be TRBD2 (6 bases). Germline V gene sequence: CDR1 WSHSY, CDR2 SAAADI. The CDR3 contains 15 residues. Trimming cost V 6 bases and J 0 bases, with 15 bases left between them.

The V gene is TRBV2, the J gene TRBJ2-5, with 9 bases identical to TRBD1. J gave up 3 bases and V 5 bases, and 1 base lay outside the gene matches. CDR1 SNHLY and CDR2 FYNNEI come from the germline V gene. The CDR3 consists of 13 residues. The DNA for the CDR3 is TGTGCCAGCAGTCGGGACAGGGAAGAGACCCAGTACTTC. Translating it yields CASSRDREETQYF.

This clone was observed a few times. V and J are TRBV6-5 and TRBJ2-2; maybe TRBD2 (7 bases). The V and J ends lost 3 bases and 7 bases respectively, with 12 bases between them. This CDR3 is 14 amino acids long. Per the germline V gene, CDR1 is MNHEY and CDR2 is SVGAGI. The CDR3, as DNA: TGTGCCAGCAGTTATCCGGGGGGCAACGGGGAGCTGTTTTTT. The encoded protein is CASSYPGGNGELFF.

The chain is built from TRBV5-5 and TRBJ2-1, with D tentatively TRBD2 (6 bases). The germline V gene encodes CDR1 SGHKS and CDR2 YYEKEE (reference sequence). The CDR3 sequence is 13 residues long. Trimming cost V 6 bases and J 7 bases, with 14 bases left between them. Here the CDR3 reads CASIPGLRNEQFF. In DNA form, the CDR3 reads TGTGCCAGCATTCCGGGACTGCGTAATGAGCAGTTCTTC.

The V and J genes are TRBV5-1 and TRBJ1-5, with TRBD1 identical over 8 bases. Trimming at V came to 5 bases and at J to 5 bases, leaving 9 bases not matched to a gene. The CDR3 runs 15 residues. Germline loops: CDR1 SGHRS, CDR2 YFSETQ. DNA of the CDR3: TGCGCCAGCAGTCCCGGGACAGGCGTAGATCAGCCCCAGCATTTT. It yields the protein CASSPGTGVDQPQHF.

V and J are TRBV5-6 and TRBJ1-2; D gene uncertain. CDR1 and CDR2 from the germline V gene are SGHDT and YYEEEE. Trimming took off 2 bases at V and 8 bases at J, with 19 bases between the two ends. CDR3 size: 15 residues. The CDR3 nucleotides are TGTGCCAGCAGCTTAGAACTTCGCGGGAACTGGGGCTACACCTTC. The encoded protein is CASSLELRGNWGYTF.

This chain links TRBV19 with TRBJ1-1; weak D call: TRBD1 (6 bases). Trimming removed 7 bases from V and 1 base from J, with 13 bases in between. Germline V gene data show CDR1 as LNHDA and CDR2 as SQIVND (reference sequence). CDR3 size: 14 residues. CDR3 region: CASNRGQWNTEAFF. The CDR3 nucleotides read TGTGCCAGTAACCGCGGACAGTGGAACACTGAAGCTTTCTTT.

The gene calls are TRBV19 and TRBJ2-2; 10 bases line up with TRBD1. CDR3 size: 16 residues. CDR1 LNHDA and CDR2 SQIVND come from the germline V gene (reference sequence). Losses at the gene ends were 5 bases for V and 5 bases for J; bases not matched to a gene: 8. CDR3 in DNA: TGTGCCAGTAGTCCTAGACAGGGGGCGAGGACCGGGGAGCTGTTTTTT. Translated: CASSPRQGARTGELFF. Full variable domain (missing parts from reference TRBV19 and TRBJ2-2): DGGITQSPKYLFRKEGQNVTLSCEQNLNHDAMYWYRQDPGQGLRLIYYSQIVNDFQKGDIAEGYSVSREKKESFPLTVTSAQKNPTAFYLCASSPRQGARTGELFFGEGSRLTVL.

The J gene is TRBJ2-1, the V gene TRBV19, with 7 bases fitting TRBD2. The V and J ends lost 5 bases and 2 bases, in that order; junction bases with no gene match: 9. CDR1 and CDR2 from the germline V gene are LNHDA and SQIVND (reference sequence). The length of the CDR3 is 16 residues. Here the CDR3 DNA reads TGTGCCAGTAGTGCGGTGATCGCGGGAGCCTACAATGAGCAGTTCTTC. This sequence encodes CASSAVIAGAYNEQFF.

The genes are TRBV28 and TRBJ2-7, with a possible D match to TRBD1 (5 bases). Deletions cut 5 bases from V and 4 bases from J, with 15 bases between. This CDR3 contains 14 residues. Germline V CDR1 and CDR2: MDHEN, SYDVKM. The CDR3 DNA reads TGTGCCAGCAGTACCCCCCAGGGAAGGTACGAGCAGTACTTC. Its protein is CASSTPQGRYEQYF.

The genes are TRBV28 and TRBJ1-1; D is possibly TRBD1 (5 bases). The V end lost 10 bases, the J end lost 1 base, and 10 bases lay between the germline ends. CDR3 length: 12 residues. Germline V gene sequence: CDR1 MDHEN, CDR2 SYDVKM. DNA of the CDR3: TGTGCCATCCTAGGGGAGAACACTGAAGCTTTCTTT. This gives the protein CAILGENTEAFF.

This clone was picked up a small number of times. J is TRBJ1-3 and V is TRBV28; D not certain. Germline values: CDR1 MDHEN, CDR2 SYDVKM. The V gene lost 3 bases and the J gene lost 8 bases, with 8 bases spanning the gap. The CDR3 consists of 12 residues. The DNA for the CDR3 is TGTGCCAGCAGTTTGGTTCCGGACACCATATATTTT. It is translated as CASSLVPDTIYF. Full variable domain (missing parts from reference TRBV28 and TRBJ1-3): DVKVTQSSRYLVKRTGEKVFLECVQDMDHENMFWYRQDPGLGLRLIYFSYDVKMKEKGDIPEGYSVSREKKERFSLILESASTNQTSMYLCASSLVPDTIYFGEGSWLTVV.

The chain uses TRBV11-2 and TRBJ2-7; tentative D call: TRBD2 (6 bases). The CDR3 length is 16 residues. The germline gives CDR1 SGHAT, CDR2 FQNNGV. V was trimmed by 1 base and J by 3 bases, leaving 16 bases between them. The CDR3 here is CASSLGRHSGNYEQYF. The DNA of the CDR3 is TGTGCCAGCAGCTTAGGCCGACATAGCGGAAACTACGAGCAGTACTTC. Combining the CDR3 with reference TRBV11-2 and TRBJ2-7 gives the whole variable domain EAGVAQSPRYKIIEKRQSVAFWCNPISGHATLYWYQQILGQGPKLLIQFQNNGVVDDSQLPKDRFSAERLKGVDSTLKIQPAKLEDSAVYLCASSLGRHSGNYEQYFGPGTRLTVT.